This T cell receptor beta chain is from a study of blood T cell repertoires in COVID-19. Sequencing used immunoSEQ multiplex PCR; TCRdb keeps in-frame clones, though not all of them. The sample yields a few hundred thousand clones, 75% to 90% seen once. The germline gives CDR1 SGHTA, CDR2 FQGTGA. Unmatched junction bases numbered 6, after V lost 5 bases and J lost 6 bases. The CDR3 extends over 15 amino acids. This chain connects TRBV7-3 to TRBJ2-3, with 12 nucleotides matching TRBD2. The source is a woman between 45 and 60 years old with COVID-19, enrolled during active disease. The sample comprised peripheral blood. Here the CDR3 DNA reads TGTGCCAGCAGCATGACTAGCGGGGGATGGGATACGCAGTATTTT. Translated: CASSMTSGGWDTQYF.